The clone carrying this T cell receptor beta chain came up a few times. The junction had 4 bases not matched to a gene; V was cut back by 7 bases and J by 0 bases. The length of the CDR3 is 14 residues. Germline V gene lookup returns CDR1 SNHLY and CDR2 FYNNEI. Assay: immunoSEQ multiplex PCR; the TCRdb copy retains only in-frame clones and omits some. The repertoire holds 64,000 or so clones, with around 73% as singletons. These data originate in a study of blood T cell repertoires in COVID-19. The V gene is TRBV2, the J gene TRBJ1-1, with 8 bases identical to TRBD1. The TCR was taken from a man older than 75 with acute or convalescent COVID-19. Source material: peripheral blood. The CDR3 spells CASMRDRMNTEAFF. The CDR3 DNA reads TGTGCCAGCATGAGGGACAGGATGAACACTGAAGCTTTCTTT.